One sample yielded the 15 T cell receptor beta chains listed below, sequenced in a study of cytomegalovirus exposure and HLA in healthy donors. Use of 60 Vbeta and 13 Jbeta primers characterized the PCR. The method was immunoSEQ multiplex PCR; TCRdb's version includes in-frame clones alone and lacks a portion of them. The sample holds some 130,000 clones; around four fifths are singletons and the top ten take roughly 7.2%. The sample taken for sequencing was PBMCs. These TCRs come from a male donor in good health and CMV-seronegative.

This clone has more than one count but fewer than ten. The rearrangement uses TRBV30 and TRBJ2-7; 12 nucleotides line up with TRBD2. This CDR3 has 12 amino acids. Trimming cost V 8 bases and J 7 bases; bases outside gene matches: 6. Germline CDR1 GTSNPN, CDR2 SVGIG (reference sequence). Here the CDR3 DNA reads TGTGCCCGAGGACTAGCGGGATTTGAGCAGTACTTC. It translates to CARGLAGFEQYF.

J is TRBJ2-7 and V is TRBV28; TRBD2 agrees at 8 bases. The CDR3 runs to 14 residues. V shed 5 bases, J shed 9 bases, and the junction held 12 bases outside the gene matches. Per germline, CDR1 MDHEN and CDR2 SYDVKM. CDR3 in amino acids: CASSQSGSGDRQYF. CDR3 DNA sequence: TGTGCCAGCAGTCAAAGCGGGAGCGGTGATAGGCAGTACTTC.

CDR3 region: CASRSRGFRGRGTEAFF. The CDR3, as DNA: TGTGCCAGCAGGAGCAGGGGGTTCCGGGGCCGTGGCACTGAAGCTTTCTTT. The chain uses TRBV28 and TRBJ1-1, with 7 nucleotides matching TRBD1. The J segment lost 4 bases and the V segment lost 6 bases, leaving 17 bases of the junction unmatched. The CDR3 spans 17 residues. Germline loops: CDR1 MDHEN, CDR2 SYDVKM.

The gene calls are TRBV6-5 and TRBJ2-5; 7 bases align to TRBD1. The CDR3 sequence is 14 residues long. CDR1 and CDR2 from the germline V gene are MNHEY and SVGAGI. With V trimmed by 5 bases and J by 4 bases, 7 bases remained unmatched. CDR3 sequence: CASSLIGGLETQYF. The CDR3 nucleotides read TGTGCCAGCAGTCTTATAGGGGGCTTAGAGACCCAGTACTTC.

The chain has TRBV7-2 and TRBJ2-3; 8 nucleotides align to TRBD2. V shed 5 bases and J 3 bases; nucleotides not matched to a gene: 4. The germline gives CDR1 SGHTA, CDR2 FQGNSA. This CDR3 contains 14 residues. The CDR3 here is CASSPGGGTDTQYF. Here the CDR3 DNA reads TGTGCCAGCAGCCCCGGGGGGGGGACAGATACGCAGTATTTT.

This clone was detected only a few times. The chain joins TRBV6-5 to TRBJ1-3; TRBD1 might be the D (5 bases). Germline V gene sequence: CDR1 MNHEY, CDR2 SVGAGI. The V end lost 8 bases, the J end lost 0 bases, and 8 bases lay between the germline ends. The length of the CDR3 is 13 residues. CDR3 nucleotide sequence: TGTGCCAGCTCGGGGGGCTCTGGAAACACCATATATTTT. Protein sequence: CASSGGSGNTIYF.

The chain joins TRBV5-5 to TRBJ2-1; 13 bases fit TRBD2. CDR3 size: 16 residues. Looked up from germline, CDR1 is SGHKS and CDR2 is YYEKEE (reference sequence). Unmatched junction bases numbered 5, after V lost 4 bases and J lost 4 bases. CDR3 sequence reads: CASSLPGLAGYNEQFF. CDR3 nucleotides: TGTGCCAGCAGCCTCCCGGGACTAGCGGGGTACAATGAGCAGTTCTTC.

Notes on this clone: Its ends do not fully match the called genes, so a read error is possible. This sequence joins TRBV19 and TRBJ1-3; unclear D gene. This CDR3 is built from 10 residues. The germline V gene has CDR1 LNHDA and CDR2 SQIVND (reference sequence). The CDR3 DNA sequence: TGTGCCAGTCGGGGAAACATCATATATTTT. Protein: CASRGNIIYF.

This chain joins TRBV4-2 and TRBJ2-5; perhaps TRBD1 as D (6 bases). Trimming pared 1 base from V and 1 base from J, leaving 13 bases between. CDR1 LGHNA and CDR2 YNFKEQ come from the germline V gene. The CDR3 consists of 16 residues. The CDR3 sequence: CASSQVLRGGQETQYF. The DNA of the CDR3 is TGTGCCAGCAGCCAAGTTCTCAGGGGCGGCCAAGAGACCCAGTACTTC.

This clone showed up just a few times. This chain links TRBV10-3 with TRBJ2-5; 8 bases are a match to TRBD2. The CDR3 runs to 18 residues. V was pared by 4 bases and J by 4 bases, with 17 bases of the junction left unmatched. CDR1 is ENHRY and CDR2 is SYGVKD in the germline V gene. This CDR3 reads CAISVPPLSGGKAETQYF. The CDR3 coding sequence is TGTGCCATCAGTGTACCACCCTTATCGGGAGGGAAGGCAGAGACCCAGTACTTC.

The gene calls are TRBV4-3 and TRBJ1-2; TRBD1 aligns across 7 bases. The CDR3 extends over 14 amino acids. The germline V gene encodes CDR1 LGHNA and CDR2 YSLEER. V dropped 4 bases and J dropped 8; count of bases not matched to a gene: 10. This CDR3 is CASSPSLDRAGYTF. The CDR3 DNA reads as TGCGCCAGCAGCCCATCATTAGACAGGGCCGGCTACACCTTC.

The genes are TRBV28 and TRBJ1-1; 8 nucleotides agree with TRBD1. In germline, CDR1 is MDHEN, CDR2 SYDVKM. CDR3 length: 17 amino acids. Germline trimming cut 6 bases from V and 4 bases from J; bases unmatched to any gene: 16. The CDR3 loop is CASSQGRGAGGLTEAFF. For the CDR3, the DNA is TGTGCCAGCAGCCAGGGGAGAGGGGCAGGGGGCCTCACTGAAGCTTTCTTT.

The rearrangement joins TRBV10-3 to TRBJ2-7; tentative D call: TRBD2 (5 bases). The CDR3 length is 17 residues. Between the trimmed V and J ends, which lost 3 bases and 1 base, there was a span of 19 bases. The V gene's germline CDR1 is ENHRY and CDR2 SYGVKD. This CDR3 reads CAISDPVGLAISYEQYF. The CDR3 coding sequence is TGTGCCATCAGTGACCCGGTTGGGCTAGCAATTTCCTACGAGCAGTACTTC.

Worth noting for this clone: Other DNA sequences from this sample encode an identical CDR3 as well. The CDR3 DNA reads as TGTGCCAGCAGCGCCGGACTTTTAGTGTCCTACGAGCAGTACTTC. Residues: CASSAGLLVSYEQYF. The V call is TRBV5-6, the J call TRBJ2-7, with D perhaps TRBD2 (5 bases). Germline CDR1 is SGHDT and CDR2 is YYEEEE. V lost 4 bases and J lost 1, with 15 bases in between. The CDR3 loop spans 15 amino acids.

V gene TRBV11-2 combines with J gene TRBJ2-5; no firm D call. The length of the CDR3 is 14 residues. V was cut by 1 base and J by 0 bases, with 6 bases left in between. In germline, CDR1 is SGHAT, CDR2 FQNNGV. The CDR3 spells CASSLAPYQETQYF. CDR3 nucleotides: TGTGCCAGCAGCTTAGCTCCGTACCAAGAGACCCAGTACTTC. Full variable domain (rest looked up from reference TRBV11-2 and TRBJ2-5): EAGVAQSPRYKIIEKRQSVAFWCNPISGHATLYWYQQILGQGPKLLIQFQNNGVVDDSQLPKDRFSAERLKGVDSTLKIQPAKLEDSAVYLCASSLAPYQETQYFGPGTRLLVL.